This T cell receptor (beta chain) was obtained from a study of cytomegalovirus exposure and HLA in healthy donors. Background on the study: When 350 to 500 donors were genotyped, more than 70% of them were found to fall in the Caucasian-associated ancestry cluster. Points from the study as a whole: Trimming of TCR beta V- and J-genes showed a link, identified in a later analysis, to a missense DCLRE1C variant.

A word on this clone: Its antigen is as yet unknown.

Use of 60 Vbeta and 13 Jbeta primers characterized the PCR. In the original processing: As a later analysis found, there were 82 million or so unique TCR beta chains, of which roughly 11 million were shared. The assay was immunoSEQ multiplex PCR, and TCRdb's table has in-frame clones only and misses some. The V and J calls and clone size were taken over from that table, and D and trimming were inferred from the DNA. This sample has roughly 150,000 clones, with 70% to 85% found just once. The sequence was obtained from a male donor in good health and CMV-seronegative. Sequenced material: PBMCs.

CDR3 nucleotides: TGTGCCAGCAGCTTAAGCCTAGCGGGAGGGCAAGAGACCCAGTACTTC. This codes for CASSLSLAGGQETQYF. The V call is TRBV7-6, the J call TRBJ2-5, with 12 bases that match TRBD2. Losses at the gene ends were 2 bases for V and 2 bases for J; bases not matched to a gene: 3. CDR1 is SGHVS, CDR2 FNYEAQ, per germline. The CDR3 length is 16 residues. Using reference TRBV7-6 and TRBJ2-5 for the parts outside the CDR3, the full variable domain is GAGVSQSPRYKVTKRGQDVALRCDPISGHVSLYWYRQALGQGPEFLTYFNYEAQQDKSGLPNDRFSAERPEGSISTLTIQRTEQRDSAMYRCASSLSLAGGQETQYFGPGTRLLVL.